This passage covers 26 T cell receptor beta chains from one sample sequenced in a study of identical twins. TCRdb recomputed calls from the 5' RACE reads with MiXCR, one row per CDR3 protein. The data hold 350,000 to 600,000 distinct CDR3 sequences, with about 14% observed a single time. The same sample was also used in a study of yellow fever vaccine responses in identical twins.

Material for sequencing was CD4+ T cells sorted from blood. The receptors here all came from a woman aged 18-29 years in good health.

This chain connects TRBV6-2 or TRBV6-3 to TRBJ2-1, with 11 bases identical to TRBD2. CDR1 and CDR2 from the germline V gene are MNHEY and SVGEGT. Germline trimming cut 0 bases from V and 3 bases from J; bases unmatched to any gene: 7. This CDR3 is built from 18 residues. CDR3 bases: TGTGCCAGCAGTTACTCGAAAGGGCTAGCGGGGGGCTACAATGAGCAGTTCTTC. Translated, it gives CASSYSKGLAGGYNEQFF.

The table lists this clonotype with a few counts. The rearrangement uses TRBV19 and TRBJ2-1; D call uncertain. The CDR3 length is 15 residues. CDR1 LNHDA and CDR2 SQIVND come from the germline V gene (reference sequence). Deletions cut 2 bases from V and 0 bases from J, with 8 bases between. CDR3 nucleotides: TGTGCCAGTAGTATAACGTCGAACTCCTACAATGAGCAGTTCTTC. Amino acid sequence: CASSITSNSYNEQFF.

This clonotype was counted a few times. This chain links TRBV12-3 or TRBV12-4 with TRBJ2-1; the match to TRBD1 covers 10 bases. The CDR3 sequence is 15 residues long. V was clipped by 5 bases and J by 10 bases; unmatched bases: 11. The CDR3, as DNA: TGTGCCAGCAGTCCGCTCCCGACAGGGGGCAACGAGCAGTTCTTC. The encoded protein is CASSPLPTGGNEQFF.

This clonotype is judged medium-sized (0.01 to 0.1%). The germline gene is not matched at one end of the junction; a read error may be the cause. The chain uses TRBV12-3 or TRBV12-4 and TRBJ2-2; D uncertain. This CDR3 spans 14 amino acids. In nucleotides, the CDR3 is TGCGCCAGCAGCTTGGGCGGGAACACCGGGGAGCTGTTTTTT. Translated, it gives CASSLGGNTGELFF.

This rearrangement joins TRBV20-1 to TRBJ2-7, with D tentatively TRBD1 or TRBD2 (5 bases each). Germline CDR1 is DFQATT and CDR2 is SNEGSKA (reference sequence). V was shortened by 6 bases and J by 4 bases, with 13 bases between the two germline ends. The CDR3 has 12 amino acids. CDR3 nucleotides: TGCAGTGCCGGGACCCTAATTTACGAGCAGTACTTC. This codes for CSAGTLIYEQYF.

This clonotype was recorded at least ten times. The chain carries TRBV12-3 or TRBV12-4 and TRBJ1-5; 7 bases align to TRBD1. The CDR3 extends over 14 amino acids. Unmatched junction bases numbered 4, after V lost 5 bases and J lost 3 bases. CDR3 sequence reads: CASSATGANQPQHF. CDR3 DNA sequence: TGTGCCAGCAGTGCAACAGGGGCCAATCAGCCCCAGCATTTT.

This clonotype occurred once. The rearrangement uses TRBV4-2 and TRBJ2-7; D might be TRBD1 (6 bases). Trimming stripped 7 bases from V and 7 bases from J, with 20 bases between. The CDR3 length is 14 residues. The V gene's germline CDR1 is LGHNA and CDR2 YNFKEQ. The CDR3 spells CASTSNNRAGEQYF. In nucleotides, the CDR3 is TGTGCCAGCACCTCAAACAACAGGGCAGGGGAGCAGTACTTC.

The chain is built from TRBV5-1 and TRBJ1-5; 9 positions match TRBD1. This CDR3 region has 22 residues. V lost 0 bases to trimming and J lost 1 base; unmatched junction nucleotides: 20. Germline-derived CDR1 and CDR2 are SGHRS and YFSETQ. The CDR3, as DNA: TGCGCCAGCAGCTTGGGTTTAGGGGTTTGGACAGGGGCTGGTAAGAGCAATCAGCCCCAGCATTTT. Protein: CASSLGLGVWTGAGKSNQPQHF.

The genes are TRBV6-1 and TRBJ2-7; perhaps TRBD1 as D (6 bases). Germline V gene lookup returns CDR1 MNHNS and CDR2 SASEGT. There are 16 residues in the CDR3. V gave up 7 bases and J gave up 5 bases, with 24 bases separating them. The CDR3 protein is CASTPIGGQLGDEQYF. The DNA of the CDR3 is TGTGCCAGCACCCCTATCGGAGGACAGCTGGGAGACGAGCAGTACTTC.

At least ten counts were recorded for this clonotype. The rearrangement uses TRBV29-1 and TRBJ2-2; D might be TRBD2 (5 bases). Germline CDR1 and CDR2: SQVTM and ANQGSEA. The CDR3 runs to 14 residues. V was pared by 4 bases and J by 0 bases, with 9 bases between. CDR3 in amino acids: CSVVSGSNTGELFF. As DNA, the CDR3 is TGCAGCGTTGTGTCGGGGTCGAACACCGGGGAGCTGTTTTTT.

The chain links TRBV27 to TRBJ2-2; TRBD1 might be the D (6 bases). Per germline, CDR1 MNHEY and CDR2 SMNVEV (reference sequence). The V end was cut by 3 bases, the J end by 6 bases, with 23 bases between. The CDR3 is 18 residues long. DNA for the CDR3: TGTGCCAGCAGTTTTAGGTTAACGGGACATCCTCTCCCCGGGGAGCTGTTTTTT. This sequence encodes CASSFRLTGHPLPGELFF.

This clonotype has only a few counts. This chain links TRBV4-1 with TRBJ2-3, with 7 bases matching TRBD2. This CDR3 region has 20 residues. Looked up from germline, CDR1 is MGHRA and CDR2 is YSYEKL. Trimming took 0 bases from V and 6 from J; bases not matched to a gene: 21. The CDR3 spells CASSQEPTTPSGSPLDTQYF. The CDR3 DNA sequence: TGCGCCAGCAGCCAAGAACCCACAACCCCTAGCGGATCCCCTTTGGATACGCAGTATTTT.

This clonotype has just a few counts. This chain connects TRBV6-5 to TRBJ2-2; D is possibly TRBD1 (6 bases). Trimming pared 2 bases from V and 6 bases from J, leaving 13 bases between. There are 15 residues in the CDR3. CDR1 and CDR2 (germline): MNHEY, SVGAGI. The CDR3 loop reads CASSYLRGLAGELFF. CDR3 sequence (DNA): TGTGCCAGCAGTTACCTTAGGGGGTTGGCCGGGGAGCTGTTTTTT.

This sequence joins TRBV28 and TRBJ2-7; 8 bases line up with TRBD2. CDR1 and CDR2 (germline): MDHEN, SYDVKM. The ends lost 3 bases at V and 2 bases at J; junction bases unmatched: 6. This CDR3 has 15 residues. Written as DNA, the CDR3 is TGTGCCAGCAGTTTTCGGGGGGGAAAGGCCTACGAGCAGTACTTC. Protein: CASSFRGGKAYEQYF. Drawing the rest from reference TRBV28 and TRBJ2-7, the complete variable domain is DVKVTQSSRYLVKRTGEKVFLECVQDMDHENMFWYRQDPGLGLRLIYFSYDVKMKEKGDIPEGYSVSREKKERFSLILESASTNQTSMYLCASSFRGGKAYEQYFGPGTRLTVT.

The chain is built from TRBV7-2 and TRBJ2-2; D is ambiguous. Trimming pared 1 base from V and 4 bases from J, leaving 7 bases between. Germline assignment: CDR1 SGHTA and CDR2 FQGNSA. The CDR3 loop spans 14 amino acids. The chain's CDR3 is CASSLEMVTGELFF. The DNA for the CDR3 is TGTGCCAGCAGCTTAGAGATGGTCACCGGGGAGCTGTTTTTT.

In this sample, this clonotype turned up many times. The chain couples TRBV12-3 or TRBV12-4 to TRBJ1-1; D ambiguous. The length of the CDR3 is 12 residues. The V gene lost 7 bases and the J gene lost 6 bases, with 12 bases spanning the gap. The CDR3 is CASIRGGSEAFF. CDR3 bases: TGTGCCAGCATCCGAGGTGGATCTGAAGCTTTCTTT.

Only a few counts were recorded for this clonotype. The CDR3 sequence: CASSLLHQPQHF. CDR3 coding DNA: TGTGCCAGCAGTTTATTACATCAGCCCCAGCATTTT. The chain uses TRBV28 and TRBJ1-5, with no clear D. Trimming stripped 1 base from V and 5 bases from J, with 3 bases between. This CDR3 is built from 12 residues. Germline CDR1 and CDR2: MDHEN and SYDVKM.

This clonotype was seen once. CDR3 in amino acids: CASSPHRGRGTDTQYF. The CDR3 coding sequence is TGTGCCAGCAGCCCCCACAGGGGGCGAGGCACAGATACGCAGTATTTT. The genes are TRBV5-8 and TRBJ2-3; the match to TRBD1 covers 9 bases. V lost 4 bases, J lost 1 base, and 7 bases stayed unmatched. Germline CDR1 SGHTS, CDR2 YDEGEE. The CDR3 extends over 16 amino acids.

V usage is TRBV5-6 and J usage is TRBJ2-1, with 10 bases that match TRBD2. CDR3 size: 16 residues. V was clipped by 5 bases and J by 8 bases; unmatched bases: 13. Germline-derived CDR1 and CDR2 are SGHDT and YYEEEE. For the CDR3, the DNA is TGTGCCAGCAGGTTGTGGCTAGCGGGAGAAGAATATGAGCAGTTCTTC. This encodes CASRLWLAGEEYEQFF.

The rearrangement uses TRBV20-1 and TRBJ2-2; the D gene is possibly TRBD2 (6 bases). Trimming left V 3 bases short and J 2 bases short, with 13 bases between. Germline V CDR1 and CDR2: DFQATT, SNEGSKA (reference sequence). The CDR3 consists of 15 residues. The CDR3 loop is CSARLAGRNTGELFF. CDR3 nucleotide sequence: TGCAGTGCTAGGCTCGCGGGGCGAAACACCGGGGAGCTGTTTTTT.

In this sample, this clonotype turned up a few times. This chain joins TRBV25-1 and TRBJ2-7, with 8 bases fitting TRBD2. Losses at the gene ends were 4 bases for V and 0 bases for J; bases not matched to a gene: 8. Germline V gene lookup returns CDR1 MGHDK and CDR2 SYGVNS. The CDR3 has 16 amino acids. The DNA of the CDR3 is TGTGCCAGCAGTGGGACTAGCAGGCAGGCCTCCTACGAGCAGTACTTC. Its translation is CASSGTSRQASYEQYF.

The sample holds a few counts of this clonotype. The chain employs TRBV12-5 and TRBJ2-1, with D possibly matching TRBD2 (6 bases). The ends were cut back, 7 bases at V and 8 bases at J, with 24 bases in the middle. The CDR3 spans 16 residues. The germline CDR1 and CDR2 sequences are LGHNT and FRNRAP. CDR3 protein: CASARGALGSGYEQFF. CDR3 DNA: TGTGCTAGTGCCCGCGGGGCGTTAGGGTCGGGGTATGAGCAGTTCTTC.

The chain links TRBV7-2 to TRBJ2-5; TRBD2 matches at 14 bases. The V gene end was trimmed by 5 bases and the J gene end by 5 bases; junction bases not matched to a gene: 10. This CDR3 has 17 residues. Germline V gives CDR1 SGHTA, CDR2 FQGNSA. CDR3 in DNA: TGTGCCAGCAGCCTCGGACTAGCGGGAGGCGCTCAGGAGACCCAGTACTTC. Amino acids: CASSLGLAGGAQETQYF. The variable domain in full, completed from reference TRBV7-2 and TRBJ2-5, reads GAGVSQSPSNKVTEKGKDVELRCDPISGHTALYWYRQSLGQGLEFLIYFQGNSAPDKSGLPSDRFSAERTGGSVSTLTIQRTQQEDSAVYLCASSLGLAGGAQETQYFGPGTRLLVL.

This clonotype came up many times. The chain has TRBV29-1 and TRBJ2-1, with 9 bases that match TRBD2. The junction had 8 bases not matched to a gene; V was cut back by 6 bases and J by 5 bases. Germline V gene lookup returns CDR1 SQVTM and CDR2 ANQGSEA. The length of the CDR3 is 14 residues. Here the CDR3 reads CSVTEREVNNEQFF. In DNA, the CDR3 is TGCAGCGTGACCGAGCGGGAGGTAAACAATGAGCAGTTCTTC.

The chain carries TRBV11-1 and TRBJ2-7; TRBD2 aligns across 9 bases. This CDR3 is 16 amino acids long. CDR1 and CDR2 from the germline V gene are SGHAT and FQDESV (reference sequence). Trimming took 2 bases from V and 6 from J; bases not matched to a gene: 11. The CDR3 nucleotides are TGTGCCAGCAGCTTATTGAGGGGGACTAGCTCTCCCGAGCAGTACTTC. This translates into CASSLLRGTSSPEQYF.

This clonotype was detected a few times. The V gene is TRBV6-2 or TRBV6-3, the J gene TRBJ2-7; 9 positions agree with TRBD1. The CDR3 has 14 amino acids. Per the germline V gene, CDR1 is MNHEY and CDR2 is SVGEGT. With V trimmed by 5 bases and J by 5 bases, 7 bases remained unmatched. CDR3 in amino acids: CASSLWTGVNEQYF. For the CDR3, the DNA is TGTGCCAGCAGTCTGTGGACAGGGGTCAACGAGCAGTACTTC.